The entry below gives a single T cell receptor beta chain sequence along with its context. The CDR3 is 12 amino acids. V lost 3 bases to trimming and J lost 9 bases, with 11 bases between them. Germline V lookup: CDR1 MDHEN, CDR2 SYDVKM. The data derive from a study of early stage breast cancer tumors. On the study more broadly: Seven or eight ER+/PR+/HER2- tumors were invasive ductal; a few were invasive lobular.

The data were produced by immunoSEQ multiplex PCR, yet TCRdb's version contains in-frame clones alone and is incomplete. This sample carries approximately 48,000 clones, 75% to 95% of them seen once, and the ten largest clones take around 5%. This clonotype was sampled from a person aged 70 to 85 with breast cancer. The rearrangement uses TRBV28 and TRBJ1-1; D call uncertain. Sequencing was performed on blood. In DNA form, the CDR3 reads TGTGCCAGCAGTTTGGCCAGAATTAAAGCTTTCTTT. This encodes CASSLARIKAFF.